Listed below are T cell receptor beta chains from one sample, sequenced in a study of T-cell reconstitution after alpha-beta-depleted transplantation in children. TCRdb re-analysed the PCR reads in MiXCR, keeping a single row per CDR3 protein. The sample records some 500,000 distinct CDR3 sequences, around 18% being singletons. The material sequenced was PBMCs from the stem cell graft donor, taken from the stem cell graft. The receptors come from a human donor who donated a stem cell graft to a child with acute lymphoblastic leukemia. Each CDR3 is given with its conserved first and last residue. Each record gives: clone size, J gene, V gene, D gene, CDR3 DNA, CDR3 protein. A D gene is named only where the DNA matches it firmly. Clone size is not always given. Where it is, it says once, few, many or a class for expanded clones.

clone_size: .
j_call: TRBJ1-5
v_call: TRBV27
d_call: .
cdr3_nt: TGTGCCAGCAGTTACAGAGGGAGCGGTCAGCCCCAGCATTTT
cdr3_aa: CASSYRGSGQPQHF

clone_size: few
j_call: TRBJ1-4
v_call: TRBV5-1
d_call: .
cdr3_nt: TGCGCCAGCAGCTTCGGGGATTGGGCGCATGAAAAACTGTTTTTT
cdr3_aa: CASSFGDWAHEKLFF

clone_size: .
j_call: TRBJ2-7
v_call: TRBV11-2
d_call: TRBD2
cdr3_nt: TGTGCCATCCTGAAGACTAGCGGGATTTCCTACGAGCAGTACTTC
cdr3_aa: CAILKTSGISYEQYF

clone_size: .
j_call: TRBJ2-1
v_call: TRBV4-1
d_call: .
cdr3_nt: TGCGCCAGCAGCCACGTGGGGACGAGCTCCTACAATGAGCAGTTCTTC
cdr3_aa: CASSHVGTSSYNEQFF

clone_size: .
j_call: TRBJ2-7
v_call: TRBV7-3
d_call: .
cdr3_nt: TGTGCCAGCAGCTTAGGCCGCAGGAGCTCCTACGAGCAGTACTTC
cdr3_aa: CASSLGRRSSYEQYF

clone_size: few
j_call: TRBJ2-7
v_call: TRBV11-2
d_call: TRBD2
cdr3_nt: TGTGCCAGCAGCCTGCTAGCGGGAGGTTTCTCCTACGAGCAGTACTTC
cdr3_aa: CASSLLAGGFSYEQYF

clone_size: few
j_call: TRBJ2-3
v_call: TRBV29-1
d_call: TRBD2
cdr3_nt: TGCAGCGTCCTGGGACTAGCGGGAGGGCCTTCGGGCACAGATACGCAGTATTTT
cdr3_aa: CSVLGLAGGPSGTDTQYF

clone_size: many
j_call: TRBJ2-1
v_call: TRBV4-1
d_call: .
cdr3_nt: TGCGCCAGCAGCCAAGGTCGGGAGAGGGGGGAGCAGTTCTTC
cdr3_aa: CASSQGRERGEQFF

clone_size: .
j_call: TRBJ2-1
v_call: TRBV4-1
d_call: TRBD2
cdr3_nt: TGCGCCAGCAGCCAGACTAGCGGGGGGTACAATGAGCAGTTCTTC
cdr3_aa: CASSQTSGGYNEQFF

clone_size: once
j_call: TRBJ1-1
v_call: TRBV6-1
d_call: .
cdr3_nt: TGTGCCAGCAGTGATTGGGGGCATGGGAACACTGAAGCTTTCTTT
cdr3_aa: CASSDWGHGNTEAFF

clone_size: once
j_call: TRBJ1-1
v_call: TRBV19
d_call: .
cdr3_nt: TGTGCCAGTAGTTTTCCGGGCCGCTCTGAAGCTTTCTTT
cdr3_aa: CASSFPGRSEAFF

clone_size: .
j_call: TRBJ2-1
v_call: TRBV6-5
d_call: TRBD2
cdr3_nt: TGTGCCAGCAGTTACTCACTGCGGGAGGTAGCGGAGCAGTTCTTC
cdr3_aa: CASSYSLREVAEQFF

clone_size: .
j_call: TRBJ2-1
v_call: TRBV5-1
d_call: .
cdr3_nt: TGCGCCAGCAGCTCAATAGCGGCGGAAGTCAATGAGCAGTTCTTC
cdr3_aa: CASSSIAAEVNEQFF

clone_size: .
j_call: TRBJ2-3
v_call: TRBV3-1
d_call: TRBD2
cdr3_nt: TGTGCCAGCAGCCTAAGGGGACTAGGAAGCTCCCTATTCACAGATACGCAGTATTTT
cdr3_aa: CASSLRGLGSSLFTDTQYF

clone_size: few
j_call: TRBJ2-7
v_call: TRBV20-1
d_call: .
cdr3_nt: TGCAGTGCTAGAAAGCTCGCAGGGCCCTCCTACGAGCAGTACTTC
cdr3_aa: CSARKLAGPSYEQYF

clone_size: few
j_call: TRBJ2-1
v_call: TRBV29-1
d_call: TRBD2
cdr3_nt: TGCAGCCCCTGGGCGGGACTAGCGACCTACAATGAGCAGTTCTTC
cdr3_aa: CSPWAGLATYNEQFF

clone_size: .
j_call: TRBJ2-7
v_call: TRBV5-5
d_call: TRBD2
cdr3_nt: TGTGCCACCAGCGGGGGACCGGAGCCCTACGAGCAGTACTTC
cdr3_aa: CATSGGPEPYEQYF

clone_size: few
j_call: TRBJ2-3
v_call: TRBV12-3/TRBV12-4
d_call: .
cdr3_nt: TGTGCCAGCACCCAGACAGGTACAGATACGCAGTATTTT
cdr3_aa: CASTQTGTDTQYF

clone_size: few
j_call: TRBJ2-7
v_call: TRBV5-1
d_call: .
cdr3_nt: TGCGCCAGCAGATTAACCGGGGCTAGTGACACCTACGAGCAGTACTTC
cdr3_aa: CASRLTGASDTYEQYF

clone_size: few
j_call: TRBJ2-1
v_call: TRBV9
d_call: TRBD2
cdr3_nt: TGTGCCAGCAGCCCGAAGGGAGAGCGGGGGATATACAATGAGCAGTTCTTC
cdr3_aa: CASSPKGERGIYNEQFF

clone_size: few
j_call: TRBJ2-1
v_call: TRBV29-1
d_call: TRBD2
cdr3_nt: TGCAGCGTTGCCCTCCGCGGACTAGCCTCAGAGCAGTTCTTC
cdr3_aa: CSVALRGLASEQFF

clone_size: few
j_call: TRBJ2-1
v_call: TRBV25-1
d_call: .
cdr3_nt: TGTGCCAGCAGTGAGGGTTGGGAGGCTGAGCAGTTCTTC
cdr3_aa: CASSEGWEAEQFF

clone_size: few
j_call: TRBJ2-2
v_call: TRBV6-5
d_call: TRBD1
cdr3_nt: TGTGCCAGCAGTTACTCGACAGGGGGTCCCACGAACACCGGGGAGCTGTTTTTT
cdr3_aa: CASSYSTGGPTNTGELFF

clone_size: few
j_call: TRBJ1-2
v_call: TRBV5-1
d_call: .
cdr3_nt: TGCGCCAGCAGCTTGGTCGCTTTGAGTGGGGGGAACTATGGCTACACCTTC
cdr3_aa: CASSLVALSGGNYGYTF

clone_size: few
j_call: TRBJ2-7
v_call: TRBV29-1
d_call: .
cdr3_nt: TGCAGCGTTGTCTACGGCCAGAGAGAGTACTTC
cdr3_aa: CSVVYGQREYF

clone_size: .
j_call: TRBJ2-1
v_call: TRBV9
d_call: .
cdr3_nt: TGTGCCAGCAGCGTAGGGGGACACTTCACATCCTACAATGAGCAGTTCTTC
cdr3_aa: CASSVGGHFTSYNEQFF

clone_size: .
j_call: TRBJ2-7
v_call: TRBV2
d_call: TRBD2
cdr3_nt: TGTGCCAGCAGTGACGGACTAGCGGGAGTGACCTACGAGCAGTACTTC
cdr3_aa: CASSDGLAGVTYEQYF

clone_size: .
j_call: TRBJ1-5
v_call: TRBV20-1
d_call: .
cdr3_nt: TGCAGTGCTAGCACCCAGGGCCAGCCCCAGCATTTT
cdr3_aa: CSASTQGQPQHF

clone_size: .
j_call: TRBJ2-1
v_call: TRBV29-1
d_call: TRBD1
cdr3_nt: TGCAGCGTCTGGGGACAGGGCCCCTACAATGAGCAGTTCTTC
cdr3_aa: CSVWGQGPYNEQFF

clone_size: .
j_call: TRBJ1-1
v_call: TRBV5-1
d_call: TRBD1
cdr3_nt: TGCGCCAGCAGCGGCAGCCCAACAGGGGACACTGAAGCTTTCTTT
cdr3_aa: CASSGSPTGDTEAFF

clone_size: .
j_call: TRBJ1-4
v_call: TRBV24-1
d_call: .
cdr3_nt: TGTGCCACCAGTGACACGGGACGGAGAAAACTGTTTTTT
cdr3_aa: CATSDTGRRKLFF

clone_size: few
j_call: TRBJ2-7
v_call: TRBV15
d_call: .
cdr3_nt: TGTGCCACCAGCAGAGGAGGGACCGACTACGAGCAGTACTTC
cdr3_aa: CATSRGGTDYEQYF

clone_size: .
j_call: TRBJ1-5
v_call: TRBV18
d_call: .
cdr3_nt: TGTGCCAGCTCACGATTGCCGGTAGGTCAGCCCCAGCATTTT
cdr3_aa: CASSRLPVGQPQHF

clone_size: .
j_call: TRBJ2-7
v_call: TRBV7-9
d_call: .
cdr3_nt: TGTGCCAGCAGCTCCCACAACCCCATCACCCGTGAAGAGCAGTACTTC
cdr3_aa: CASSSHNPITREEQYF

clone_size: few
j_call: TRBJ2-7
v_call: TRBV11-2
d_call: .
cdr3_nt: TGTGCCAGCAGCTCCTTCGACACATGGGAGCAGTACTTC
cdr3_aa: CASSSFDTWEQYF

clone_size: .
j_call: TRBJ1-5
v_call: TRBV27
d_call: .
cdr3_nt: TGTGCCCCAACTTATAGCAATCAGCCCCAGCATTTT
cdr3_aa: CAPTYSNQPQHF

clone_size: few
j_call: TRBJ2-7
v_call: TRBV6-1
d_call: .
cdr3_nt: TGTGCCAGCAGCCCCGGCAACCGGGACGGGAGAGCCTACGAGCAGTACTTC
cdr3_aa: CASSPGNRDGRAYEQYF

clone_size: few
j_call: TRBJ2-1
v_call: TRBV11-1
d_call: TRBD2
cdr3_nt: TGTGCCAGCAGCCTCACGAGCGGGGTGGGGCTACGGGGGCAGTTCTTC
cdr3_aa: CASSLTSGVGLRGQFF

clone_size: few
j_call: TRBJ2-7
v_call: TRBV10-1
d_call: TRBD1
cdr3_nt: TGCGCCAGCAGTGCGGGGACAGGGACCGGCGAGCAGTACTTC
cdr3_aa: CASSAGTGTGEQYF

clone_size: .
j_call: TRBJ2-1
v_call: TRBV18
d_call: .
cdr3_nt: TGTGCCAGCTCACCTAATCCGTTCAGGGGTTATTACAATGAGCAGTTCTTC
cdr3_aa: CASSPNPFRGYYNEQFF

clone_size: few
j_call: TRBJ1-5
v_call: TRBV7-2
d_call: .
cdr3_nt: TGTGCCAGCAGCGGTTACAGGGATGATCAGCCCCAGCATTTT
cdr3_aa: CASSGYRDDQPQHF

clone_size: .
j_call: TRBJ2-5
v_call: TRBV2
d_call: TRBD2
cdr3_nt: TGTGCCAGCAGTGAATGGCGGGAGTATCAAGAGACCCAGTACTTC
cdr3_aa: CASSEWREYQETQYF